This T cell receptor (beta chain) was recorded in a study of blood T cells in healthy people across ages. Each donor supplied 8 to 10 milliliters of peripheral blood. A second PCR, run for about 7 to 11 cycles, used a sample-barcoded 5' primer plus a J-beta primer mix. Each CDR3 protein is one row after TCRdb ran MiXCR on the 5' RACE reads. The sample has some 1.1 million distinct CDR3 sequences; approximately 38% are singletons. The CDR3 covers 16 residues. Per germline, CDR1 MNHNY and CDR2 SVGAGI (reference sequence). Trimming took off 6 bases at V and 3 bases at J, with 18 bases between the two ends.

The TCR originated in a man in his late teens or twenties in good health. V gene TRBV6-6 combines with J gene TRBJ1-3; D may be TRBD1 (6 bases). The sample comprised blood. In DNA, the CDR3 is TGTGCCAGCAGCCGGAGACAGGCCAGGGGTGGAAACACCATATATTTT. Protein sequence: CASSRRQARGGNTIYF.